This entry describes one T cell receptor beta chain. Its antigen is not identified. Different DNA sequences within this sample yield the same CDR3. Sequencing was performed with immunoSEQ multiplex PCR; in TCRdb, only in-frame clones are kept and a portion is missing. Altogether 45,000 or so clones are present, 91% being singletons, with the ten largest covering over 9.5%. The CDR3 loop spans 15 amino acids. The V gene lost 2 bases and the J gene lost 0 bases, with 10 bases spanning the gap. Germline CDR1 is MNHEY and CDR2 is SVGAGI. This record belongs to a study of T cells in localized non-small cell lung cancer. Study-level results: Out of the top 100 tumor clones, a median roughly 50 were seen in adjacent lung. An association was observed between higher blood T cell density and longer overall survival. Clonality of T cells reached its maximum in uninvolved adjacent lung, surpassing tumor. Since sequencing was restricted to only one region of the tumor, intratumor heterogeneity remains a possibility.

This chain uses TRBV6-5 with TRBJ1-1; D not resolved. The sample consisted of PBMCs, taken before any cancer treatment. The TCR was taken from a woman aged 35 to 70 with stage II lung adenocarcinoma. Written as DNA, the CDR3 is TGTGCCAGCAGTTACAGTGGAGGGCTGAACACTGAAGCTTTCTTT. As protein: CASSYSGGLNTEAFF.